The rows below give T cell receptor beta chains drawn from one sample of a study of T cells in localized non-small cell lung cancer. Repertoires were generated with immunoSEQ multiplex PCR, while TCRdb's copy carries only in-frame clones and drops some. This repertoire shows some 29,000 clones, about 90% found once; its top ten account for approximately 3%. Sequenced material: peripheral blood, taken before any cancer treatment. These receptors were collected from a woman aged 18 to 49 with stage I lung adenocarcinoma. Each CDR3 is given with its conserved first and last residue. The D gene is left open where the match is weak. Not every row has a clone size; where given, it reads once, few, many or a size class.

clone_size	v_call	j_call	d_call	cdr3_length	cdr3_nt	cdr3_aa
NA	TRBV19	TRBJ1-3	NA	14	TGTGCCAGTAGTATGTCACAATTAGTGAACACCATATATTTT	CASSMSQLVNTIYF
NA	TRBV28	TRBJ2-7	NA	14	TGTGCCAGCAGTTTATGGTGGGATCGAGTGAAGCAGTACTTC	CASSLWWDRVKQYF
NA	TRBV30	TRBJ1-4	NA	11	TGTGCCGCTCGGAGTAATGAAAAACTGTTTTTT	CAARSNEKLFF
NA	TRBV29-1	TRBJ1-1	NA	11	TGCAGCGCTCATTGGACAACCCTAGCTTTCTTT	CSAHWTTLAFF
NA	TRBV13	TRBJ2-1	TRBD2	16	TGTGCCAGCAGCTTAGGCCTAGCGGCCTCCTACAATGAGCAGTTCTTC	CASSLGLAASYNEQFF
NA	TRBV4-1	TRBJ1-1	NA	15	TGCGCCAGCAGCCAAGATCGTACGGAGAGAACTGAAGCTTTCTTT	CASSQDRTERTEAFF
NA	TRBV28	TRBJ1-2	NA	12	TGTGTGGGGGGGGCAACTAACTATGGCTACACCTTC	CVGGATNYGYTF
NA	TRBV7-9	TRBJ1-4	TRBD1	17	TGTGCCAGCAGCCTAGGGACAGGCAGGCGAACTAATGAAAAACTGTTTTTT	CASSLGTGRRTNEKLFF
NA	TRBV7-2	TRBJ2-1	NA	13	TGTGCCAGCAGCTTAGGGGCTAGTGGCGGGCAGTTCTTC	CASSLGASGGQFF
NA	TRBV5-1	TRBJ2-5	NA	11	TGCGCCAGCAACAGGGACGAGACCCAGTACTTC	CASNRDETQYF
NA	TRBV19	TRBJ1-1	TRBD1	16	TGTGCCAGTAGTAGGGGACAGGGAAGAGGAGGGACTGAAGCTTTCTTT	CASSRGQGRGGTEAFF
NA	TRBV5-4	TRBJ2-1	NA	14	TGTGCCAGCAGCTTGTACACTAGCTCGCATGAGCAGTTCTTC	CASSLYTSSHEQFF
NA	TRBV7-3	TRBJ2-7	NA	11	TGTGCCAGCAGCTGGGGGTACGAGCAGTACTTC	CASSWGYEQYF
NA	TRBV4-1	TRBJ1-4	NA	15	TGCGCCAGCAGCCAAGCCCAGGGGTGGAATGAAAAACTGTTTTTT	CASSQAQGWNEKLFF
NA	TRBV5-6	TRBJ2-7	NA	14	TGTGCCAGCAGCTTGGCCTACGGGGTACTCGAGCAGTACTTC	CASSLAYGVLEQYF
NA	TRBV7-3	TRBJ2-7	TRBD2	14	TGTGCCAGCAGCTTGGGACTAACTCCCTACGAGCAGTACTTC	CASSLGLTPYEQYF
NA	TRBV18	TRBJ2-1	TRBD2	15	TGTGCCAGCTCACCAGAGCGGGATTTCTACAATGAGCAGTTCTTC	CASSPERDFYNEQFF
NA	TRBV19	TRBJ2-2	TRBD2	15	TGTGCCAGTAGTATATCAGCGGGAGGCTTCGGGGAGCTGTTTTTT	CASSISAGGFGELFF
NA	TRBV6-1	TRBJ2-3	TRBD2	17	TGTGCCAGCAGTGAATTGCCTAGCGGGAGGGACACAGATACGCAGTATTTT	CASSELPSGRDTDTQYF
NA	TRBV10-1	TRBJ1-5	TRBD1	14	TGCGCCAGCAGTGAGACAGGGGCCAATCAGCCCCAGCATTTT	CASSETGANQPQHF
NA	TRBV6-1	TRBJ1-1	NA	15	TGTGCCAGCAGTGTTTGGGGTGGAGGGTATACTGAAGCTTTCTTT	CASSVWGGGYTEAFF
NA	TRBV19	TRBJ2-3	NA	14	TGTGCCAGTAGCCCCGGGGTAAAAGAGGATACGCAGTATTTT	CASSPGVKEDTQYF
NA	TRBV9	TRBJ2-5	TRBD2	17	TGTGCCAGCAGCCCCTTTGGTAGCGGGAGGGGTAGGGAGACCCAGTACTTC	CASSPFGSGRGRETQYF
NA	TRBV30	TRBJ1-4	NA	15	TGTGCCTGGAGTGTACGAGGGGGTTTTCGGGAAAAACTGTTTTTT	CAWSVRGGFREKLFF
NA	TRBV25-1	TRBJ2-7	NA	14	TGTGCCAGCAGTCCTCCTGCAGGGGTACTCGAGCAGTACTTC	CASSPPAGVLEQYF
NA	TRBV5-7	TRBJ2-7	TRBD2	18	TGTGCCAGCAGCTTGACTAGCGGGAGATGGGGTCCCTCCTACGAGCAGTACTTC	CASSLTSGRWGPSYEQYF
once	TRBV29-1	TRBJ2-4	NA	13	TGCAGCGTTGAAAAGGTTTCCGGGGACATTCAGTACTTC	CSVEKVSGDIQYF
NA	TRBV4-1	TRBJ1-2	TRBD1	14	TGCGCCAGCAGCCAGGCCGGGACAGGGAGTGGCTACACCTTC	CASSQAGTGSGYTF
NA	TRBV28	TRBJ2-1	TRBD1	12	TGTGCCAGCAGTTCCCGGGACAGGTCGCAGTTCTTC	CASSSRDRSQFF
NA	TRBV18	TRBJ1-3	NA	16	TGTGCCAGCTCACCGCGAGAGCTCAGCTCTGGAAACACCATATATTTT	CASSPRELSSGNTIYF
NA	TRBV29-1	TRBJ2-1	TRBD2	14	TGCAGCGGCTTCGGACTAGCGGGGGAAAATGAGCAGTTCTTC	CSGFGLAGENEQFF
NA	TRBV7-2	TRBJ2-3	NA	12	TGTGCCAGCAGCCGCGGCACAGATACGCAGTATTTT	CASSRGTDTQYF
NA	TRBV13	TRBJ1-5	NA	14	TGTGCCAGCAGCTTCGGGAGCGTCAATCAGCCCCAGCATTTT	CASSFGSVNQPQHF
NA	TRBV5-1	TRBJ2-5	NA	16	TGCGCCAGCAGCCGACTGGGCGGCTCCGGGGGAGAGACCCAGTACTTC	CASSRLGGSGGETQYF
once	TRBV27	TRBJ2-1	NA	14	TGTGCCAGCAGTTGGACAGCCTCCTACAATGAGCAGTTCTTC	CASSWTASYNEQFF
NA	TRBV19	TRBJ2-7	TRBD1	16	TGTGCCAGTAGTATATCCCCGCCGGGACAGGGCTACGAGCAGTACTTC	CASSISPPGQGYEQYF
NA	TRBV23-1	TRBJ1-5	NA	16	TGCGCCAGCAGTCAATTGAGACTCAGTAGCAATCAGCCCCAGCATTTT	CASSQLRLSSNQPQHF